This TCR beta chain is from a study of OX40 agonist ivuxolimab in advanced cancers. Notes on the research overall: The costimulatory receptor OX40 (CD134) was targeted by ivuxolimab, a fully human IgG2 agonistic monoclonal antibody. Three dose-escalation patients achieved partial responses, one with hepatocellular carcinoma and two with cutaneous melanoma. In the dose-escalation cohort, approximately 83% of patients were male, and the mean age was roughly 60 years with a range of about 20 to 80. Prior anti-PD-1, anti-PD-L1 or anti-CTLA-4 therapy was permitted, and checkpoint inhibitors had been received by around 40% of dose-escalation patients. Of the roughly 51 dose-escalation patients, hepatocellular carcinoma was present in about 20, melanoma in some 15, renal cell carcinoma in 9 and head and neck cancer in 9. The purpose of peripheral TCRbeta sequencing was to test whether ivuxolimab changed TCR sequence diversity and led to clonal T-cell expansion. The paper covers the monotherapy dose-escalation part of the phase I ivuxolimab trial, which included N of about 56 patients. Intravenous ivuxolimab was administered to patients every 2 weeks at six dose levels: 0.01, 0.1, 0.3, 1.5, 3 and 10 mg/kg. Points the paper makes about the study in general: After ivuxolimab, more expanded clones were found on average in CD8+ T cells than in CD4+ T cells. Which antigens the clonally expanded peripheral T cells were specific for was not determined. In the 0.1-3.0 mg/kg groups, partial responders had among the lowest normalized peripheral clonal expansion, particularly in CD8+ T cells. At doses from 0.1 to 3.0 mg/kg, clonal expansion was seen in both CD4+ and CD8+ blood T cells between baseline and week 6. Low levels of normalized T-cell clonal expansion were also seen in some patients who did not respond.

The CDR3 has 15 amino acids, counting the end cysteine and phenylalanine. Just CDR3 DNA is preserved here, 45 bases in frame from base 1. CDR1 SQVTM and CDR2 ANQGSEA are derived from the germline V gene. The junction shows trimming of 5 bases on V and 2 bases on J, plus 15 bases between the germline ends. The trial excluded patients who had a history of autoimmune disease or who were on systemic immunosuppression. Peripheral blood for TCR sequencing was drawn from every dose cohort at baseline, at cycle 4 day 1 and at cycle 7 day 1. The samples were taken from a phase I, first-in-human, multicenter, open-label dose-escalation trial of ivuxolimab. Adults with locally advanced or metastatic head and neck squamous cell, hepatocellular, melanoma or renal cell carcinoma were enrolled in the trial. Before TCR sequencing, CD4+ and CD8+ T cells were separately sorted from peripheral blood. To note about this clone: Its antigen remains undetermined. Base qualities are missing; no much larger clone stands one base away.

Genomic DNA was isolated from the sorted cells so that the TCRbeta CDR3 region could be sequenced. TCRbeta CDR3 regions were sequenced using the immunoSEQ Assay. TCRdb provides this immuneACCESS table in a form limited to in-frame rearrangements. Some clones are lacking; in checked studies, under half of them reflect an unresolved V gene, and why the rest are absent is not known. This sample gives about 68,000 clones in total; over 65% of them show up just once. The ten top clones hold around 0.68% of the sample. The material sequenced was CD4+ or CD8+ T cells sorted from blood, taken in a trial of the OX40 agonist ivuxolimab. The clonotype comes from an adult with an advanced solid tumor such as melanoma, head and neck, liver or kidney cancer. The chain links TRBV29-1 with TRBJ2-2; a tentative D call is TRBD2 (7 bases match). Here is the DNA: TGCAGCGTTTCCCCGGGGGGCATAAACACCGGGGAGCTGTTTTTT. This sequence encodes CSVSPGGINTGELFF.